Presented here are 10 T cell receptor beta chains from one specimen sequenced in a study of cytomegalovirus exposure and HLA in healthy donors (dated by TCRdb to the late 2010s). To prepare the library, the immunoSEQ multiplex PCR assay was applied. For the multiplex PCR, a mixture combining 60 forward primers for TCR Vbeta segments and 13 reverse primers for TCR Jbeta segments was used. In its TCRdb copy, this immuneACCESS table keeps in-frame sequences only and misses some clones. Where compared with another copy, unresolved V genes explain less than half of these, and the others have no known cause. This sample holds about 190,000 clones; around 83% were observed only once. Together, the top ten hold around 0.8% of the sample. What was sequenced was PBMCs. Source of these receptors: a woman between 18 and 29 years old in good health and CMV-seronegative.

Here the CDR3 reads CASSEALAGGYEQYF. The CDR3, as DNA: TGTGCCAGCAGTGAAGCGCTAGCGGGGGGTTACGAGCAGTACTTC. The V and J genes are TRBV6-1 and TRBJ2-7; TRBD2 matches 11 bases. The CDR3 spans 15 residues. Germline V lookup: CDR1 MNHNS, CDR2 SASEGT. J lost 4 bases, V lost 0 bases, and 2 bases had no gene match.

The chain links TRBV5-1 to TRBJ1-3, with D tentatively TRBD1 (5 bases). The CDR3 loop spans 16 amino acids. V gave up 4 bases and J gave up 0 bases, with 14 bases separating them. CDR1 and CDR2 (germline): SGHRS, YFSETQ. The chain's CDR3 is CASSAQGFDSGNTIYF. As DNA, the CDR3 is TGCGCCAGCAGCGCTCAGGGATTCGACTCTGGAAACACCATATATTTT.

CDR3 DNA: TGCGCCAGCAGGTTAGCGGGAGGTTATGAGCAGTTCTTC. Encoded protein: CASRLAGGYEQFF. The chain combines TRBV5-1 with TRBJ2-1; 10 bases map to TRBD2. CDR1 is SGHRS, CDR2 YFSETQ, per germline. This CDR3 comprises 13 residues. V lost 5 bases, J lost 8 bases, and 4 bases stayed unmatched.

The sample holds one count of this clone. This rearrangement joins TRBV6-5 to TRBJ1-3; D is uncertain. Trimming took off 5 bases at V and 8 bases at J, with 19 bases between the two ends. This CDR3 has 15 residues. CDR1 MNHEY and CDR2 SVGAGI come from the germline V gene. The CDR3 region is CASSTLVEGGYTIYF. CDR3 sequence (DNA): TGTGCCAGCAGTACCTTAGTCGAGGGTGGGTACACCATATATTTT.

This clone was seen a handful of times. This CDR3 reads CSAPDSYGYTF. The CDR3 DNA reads as TGCAGTGCTCCCGACAGCTATGGCTACACCTTC. The chain combines TRBV20-1 with TRBJ1-2; tentative D call: TRBD1 (5 bases). There are 11 residues in the CDR3. V lost 5 bases and J lost 4, with 8 bases in between. The V gene's germline CDR1 is DFQATT and CDR2 SNEGSKA (reference sequence).

The V gene is TRBV4-1, the J gene TRBJ2-5; D might be TRBD1 (6 bases). This CDR3 comprises 16 residues. The germline gives CDR1 MGHRA, CDR2 YSYEKL. Trimming took off 0 bases at V and 4 bases at J, with 15 bases between the two ends. The CDR3 sequence is CASSQDNDQGRETQYF. The CDR3 bases are TGCGCCAGCAGCCAAGATAACGACCAGGGGCGAGAGACCCAGTACTTC.

The chain is built from TRBV19 and TRBJ2-3, with 7 positions matching TRBD1. This CDR3 region has 16 residues. The junction had 10 bases not matched to a gene; V was cut back by 4 bases and J by 3 bases. Germline V gene lookup returns CDR1 LNHDA and CDR2 SQIVND (reference sequence). The CDR3 DNA is TGTGCCAGTAGTAAGGAAGGGAACAGGGGTACAGATACGCAGTATTTT. This gives the protein CASSKEGNRGTDTQYF. Combining the CDR3 with reference TRBV19 and TRBJ2-3 gives the whole variable domain DGGITQSPKYLFRKEGQNVTLSCEQNLNHDAMYWYRQDPGQGLRLIYYSQIVNDFQKGDIAEGYSVSREKKESFPLTVTSAQKNPTAFYLCASSKEGNRGTDTQYFGPGTRLTVL.

The sample holds a few counts of this clone. The V and J genes are TRBV5-6 and TRBJ1-1; TRBD1 aligns across 9 bases. Germline V gene sequence: CDR1 SGHDT, CDR2 YYEEEE. V was pared by 2 bases and J by 5 bases, with 7 bases of the junction left unmatched. The CDR3 covers 15 residues. The CDR3 DNA reads as TGTGCCAGCAGCTTCGGACAGGGGCAAGGGACTGAAGCTTTCTTT. Encoded protein: CASSFGQGQGTEAFF.

The chain recombines TRBV18 with TRBJ1-3; 8 nucleotides line up with TRBD1. Germline lookup yields CDR1 KGHSH and CDR2 LQKENI. V was clipped by 2 bases and J by 4 bases; unmatched bases: 7. CDR3 length: 16 amino acids. In DNA, the CDR3 is TGTGCCAGCTCACCAACCCAAGACAGGGGCGGAAACACCATATATTTT. The encoded protein is CASSPTQDRGGNTIYF.

This chain joins TRBV5-5 and TRBJ2-5; D is perhaps TRBD2 (6 bases). This CDR3 has 15 residues. V shed 1 base and J shed 1 base, with 11 bases lying between them. Germline V lookup: CDR1 SGHKS, CDR2 YYEKEE (reference sequence). Written as DNA, the CDR3 is TGTGCCAGCAGCTTGTTCCCGGGGGTCCAAGAGACCCAGTACTTC. This codes for CASSLFPGVQETQYF.